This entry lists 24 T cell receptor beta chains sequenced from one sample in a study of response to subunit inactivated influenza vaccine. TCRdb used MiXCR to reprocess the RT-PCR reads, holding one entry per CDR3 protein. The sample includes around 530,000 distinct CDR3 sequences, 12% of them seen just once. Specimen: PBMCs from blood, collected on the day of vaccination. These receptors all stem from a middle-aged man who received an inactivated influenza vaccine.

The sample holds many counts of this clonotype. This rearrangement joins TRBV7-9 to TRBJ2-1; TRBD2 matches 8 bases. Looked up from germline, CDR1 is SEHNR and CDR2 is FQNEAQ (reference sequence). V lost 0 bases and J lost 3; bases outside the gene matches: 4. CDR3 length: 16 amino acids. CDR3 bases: TGTGCCAGCAGCTTAGCTAGCGGGAATAACTACAATGAGCAGTTCTTC. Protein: CASSLASGNNYNEQFF.

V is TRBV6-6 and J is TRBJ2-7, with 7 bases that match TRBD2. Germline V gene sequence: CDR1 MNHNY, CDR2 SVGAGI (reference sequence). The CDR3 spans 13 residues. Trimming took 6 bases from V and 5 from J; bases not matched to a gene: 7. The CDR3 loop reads CASSYGRGNEQYF. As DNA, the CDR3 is TGTGCCAGCAGCTATGGGAGGGGAAACGAGCAGTACTTC.

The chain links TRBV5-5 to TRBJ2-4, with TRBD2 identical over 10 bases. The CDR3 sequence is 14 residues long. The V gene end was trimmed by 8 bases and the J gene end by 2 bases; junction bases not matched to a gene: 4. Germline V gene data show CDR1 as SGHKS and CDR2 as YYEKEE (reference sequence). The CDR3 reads CASSGGWTKNIQYF. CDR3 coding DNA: TGTGCCAGTAGCGGGGGGTGGACCAAAAACATTCAGTACTTC. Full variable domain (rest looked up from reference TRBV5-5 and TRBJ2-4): DAGVTQSPTHLIKTRGQQVTLRCSPISGHKSVSWYQQVLGQGPQFIFQYYEKEERGRGNFPDRFSARQFPNYSSELNVNALLLGDSALYLCASSGGWTKNIQYFGAGTRLSVL.

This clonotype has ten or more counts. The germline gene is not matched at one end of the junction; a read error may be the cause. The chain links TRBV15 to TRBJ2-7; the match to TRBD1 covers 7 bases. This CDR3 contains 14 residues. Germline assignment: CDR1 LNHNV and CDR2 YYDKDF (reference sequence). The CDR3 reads CATSYRDSLLEQYF. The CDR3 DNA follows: TGTGCTACCAGCTACCGGGACAGCCTCCTAGAGCAGTACTTC.

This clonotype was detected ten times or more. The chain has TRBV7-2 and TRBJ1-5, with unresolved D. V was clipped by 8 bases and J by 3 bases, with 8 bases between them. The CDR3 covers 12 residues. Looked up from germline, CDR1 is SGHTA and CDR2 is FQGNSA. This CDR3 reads CASADPNQPQHF. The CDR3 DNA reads TGTGCCAGCGCTGACCCCAATCAGCCCCAGCATTTT.

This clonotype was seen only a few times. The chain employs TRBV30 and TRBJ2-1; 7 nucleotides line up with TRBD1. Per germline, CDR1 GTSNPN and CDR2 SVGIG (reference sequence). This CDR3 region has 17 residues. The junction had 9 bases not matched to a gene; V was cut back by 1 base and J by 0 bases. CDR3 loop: CAWSGRDSGYSYNEQFF. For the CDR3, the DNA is TGTGCCTGGAGTGGAAGGGACAGTGGCTACTCCTACAATGAGCAGTTCTTC.

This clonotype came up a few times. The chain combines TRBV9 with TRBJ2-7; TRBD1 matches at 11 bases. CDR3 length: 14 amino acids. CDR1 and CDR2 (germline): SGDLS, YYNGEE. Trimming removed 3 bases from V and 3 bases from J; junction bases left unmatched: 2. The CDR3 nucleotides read TGTGCCAGCAGCGGGGGACAGGGGGACTACGAGCAGTACTTC. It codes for CASSGGQGDYEQYF.

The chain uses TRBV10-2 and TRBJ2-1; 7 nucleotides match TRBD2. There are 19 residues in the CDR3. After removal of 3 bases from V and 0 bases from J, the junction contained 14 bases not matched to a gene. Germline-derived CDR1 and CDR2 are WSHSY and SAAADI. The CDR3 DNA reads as TGCGCCAGCAGTGATTTTTCGTGGGAGGGCAGAAGCTCCTACAATGAGCAGTTCTTC. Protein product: CASSDFSWEGRSSYNEQFF.

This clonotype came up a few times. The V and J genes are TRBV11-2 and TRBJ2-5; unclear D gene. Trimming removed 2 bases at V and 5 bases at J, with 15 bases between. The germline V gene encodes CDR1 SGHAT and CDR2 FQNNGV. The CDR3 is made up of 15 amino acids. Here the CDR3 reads CASSLRQSVRETQYF. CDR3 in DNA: TGTGCCAGCAGCTTAAGGCAGAGCGTAAGGGAGACCCAGTACTTC.

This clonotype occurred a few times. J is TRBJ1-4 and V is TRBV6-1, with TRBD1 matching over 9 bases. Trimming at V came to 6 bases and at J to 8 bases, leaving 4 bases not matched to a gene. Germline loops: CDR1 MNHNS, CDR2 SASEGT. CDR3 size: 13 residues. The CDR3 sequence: CASRGQGFEKLFF. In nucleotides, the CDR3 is TGTGCCAGCAGGGGACAGGGATTCGAAAAACTGTTTTTT.

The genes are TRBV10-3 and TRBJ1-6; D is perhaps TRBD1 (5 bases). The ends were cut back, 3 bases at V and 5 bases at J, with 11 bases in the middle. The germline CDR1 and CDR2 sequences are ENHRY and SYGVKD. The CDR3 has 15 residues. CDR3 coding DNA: TGTGCCATCAGTGATTGGACGGGGGATAATTCACCCCTCCACTTT. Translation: CAISDWTGDNSPLHF.

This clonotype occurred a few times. This CDR3 is CASSQLQWDRGTEAFF. In DNA, the CDR3 is TGTGCCAGCAGCCAATTACAGTGGGACAGGGGTACTGAAGCTTTCTTT. This chain links TRBV7-9 with TRBJ1-1; the match to TRBD1 covers 10 bases. V lost 5 bases, J lost 5 bases, and 11 bases stayed unmatched. Looked up from germline, CDR1 is SEHNR and CDR2 is FQNEAQ (reference sequence). This CDR3 has 16 residues. Together with reference TRBV7-9 and TRBJ1-1, the CDR3 gives the full variable domain: DTGVSQNPRHKITKRGQNVTFRCDPISEHNRLYWYRQTLGQGPEFLTYFQNEAQLEKSRLLSDRFSAERPKGSFSTLEIQRTEQGDSAMYLCASSQLQWDRGTEAFFGQGTRLTVV.

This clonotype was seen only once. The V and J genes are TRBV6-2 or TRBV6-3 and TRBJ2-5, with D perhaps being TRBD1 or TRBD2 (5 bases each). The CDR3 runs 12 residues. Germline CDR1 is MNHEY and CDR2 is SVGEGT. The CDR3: CGVRGRGETQYF. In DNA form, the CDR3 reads TGTGGGGTTAGGGGCCGCGGGGAGACCCAGTACTTC.

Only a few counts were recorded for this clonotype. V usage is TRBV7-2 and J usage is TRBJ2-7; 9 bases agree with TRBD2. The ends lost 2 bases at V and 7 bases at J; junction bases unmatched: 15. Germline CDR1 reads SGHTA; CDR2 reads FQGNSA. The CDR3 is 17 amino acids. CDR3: CASSLSISGSLVREQYF. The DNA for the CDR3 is TGTGCCAGCAGCTTATCCATTAGCGGGAGCCTGGTGAGAGAGCAGTACTTC.

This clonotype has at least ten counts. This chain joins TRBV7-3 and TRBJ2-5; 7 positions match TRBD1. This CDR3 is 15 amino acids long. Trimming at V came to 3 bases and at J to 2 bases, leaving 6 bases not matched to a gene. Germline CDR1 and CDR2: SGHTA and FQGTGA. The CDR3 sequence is CASSFDRAKQETQYF. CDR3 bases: TGTGCCAGCAGCTTTGACAGGGCAAAGCAAGAGACCCAGTACTTC.

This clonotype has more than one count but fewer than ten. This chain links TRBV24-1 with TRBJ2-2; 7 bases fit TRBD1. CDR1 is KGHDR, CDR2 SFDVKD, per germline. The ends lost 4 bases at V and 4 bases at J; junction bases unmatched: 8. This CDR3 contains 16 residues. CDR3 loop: CATSDPRQGVTGELFF. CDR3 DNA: TGTGCCACCAGTGACCCTAGACAGGGAGTCACCGGGGAGCTGTTTTTT.

The CDR3 loop is CASRKGPANEKLFF. The CDR3 nucleotides are TGCGCCAGCAGGAAGGGGCCGGCTAATGAAAAACTGTTTTTT. V is TRBV5-1 and J is TRBJ1-4; D perhaps matches TRBD1 (5 bases). Germline CDR1 is SGHRS and CDR2 is YFSETQ. This CDR3 contains 14 residues. V was trimmed by 5 bases and J by 3 bases, leaving 11 bases between them.

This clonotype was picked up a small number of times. The CDR3 reads CASSRGPGYEQYF. The CDR3 region has the DNA TGCGCCAGCAGCCGGGGTCCCGGATACGAGCAGTACTTC. V gene TRBV4-1 combines with J gene TRBJ2-7; D is uncertain. V was trimmed by 4 bases and J by 4 bases, leaving 11 bases between them. The CDR3 is made up of 13 amino acids. In germline, CDR1 is MGHRA, CDR2 YSYEKL.

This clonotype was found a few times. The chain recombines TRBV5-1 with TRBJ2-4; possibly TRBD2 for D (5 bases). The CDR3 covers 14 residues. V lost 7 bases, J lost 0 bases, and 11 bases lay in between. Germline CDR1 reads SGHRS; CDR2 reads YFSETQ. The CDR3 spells CASARGEAKNIQYF. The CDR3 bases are TGCGCCAGCGCCCGGGGAGAAGCCAAAAACATTCAGTACTTC.

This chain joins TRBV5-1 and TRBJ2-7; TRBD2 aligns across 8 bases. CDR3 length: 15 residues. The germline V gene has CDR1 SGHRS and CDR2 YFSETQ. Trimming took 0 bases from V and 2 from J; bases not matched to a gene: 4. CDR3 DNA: TGCGCCAGCAGCTTGGATGGCGGGAGGACCTACGAGCAGTACTTC. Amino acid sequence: CASSLDGGRTYEQYF.

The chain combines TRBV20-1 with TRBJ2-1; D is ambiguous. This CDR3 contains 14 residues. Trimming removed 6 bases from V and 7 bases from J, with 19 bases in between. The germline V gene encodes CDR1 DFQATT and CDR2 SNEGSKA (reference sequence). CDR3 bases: TGCAGTGCCCCCCGCTCAAGCGTCGGTAATGAGCAGTTCTTC. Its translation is CSAPRSSVGNEQFF.

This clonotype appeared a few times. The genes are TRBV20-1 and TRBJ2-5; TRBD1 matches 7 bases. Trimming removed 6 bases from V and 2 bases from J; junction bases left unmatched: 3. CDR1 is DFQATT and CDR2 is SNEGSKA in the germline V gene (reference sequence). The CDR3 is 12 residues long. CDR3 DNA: TGCAGTGCCCCGACAGGGCAAGAGACCCAGTACTTC. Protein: CSAPTGQETQYF.

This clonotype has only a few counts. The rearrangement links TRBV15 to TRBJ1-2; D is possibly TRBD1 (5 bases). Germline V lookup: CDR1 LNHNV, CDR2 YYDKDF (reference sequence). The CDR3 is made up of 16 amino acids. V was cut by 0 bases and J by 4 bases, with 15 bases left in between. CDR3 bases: TGTGCCACCAGCAGAGATGGGCAGGGTGGGACCTATGGCTACACCTTC. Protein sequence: CATSRDGQGGTYGYTF.

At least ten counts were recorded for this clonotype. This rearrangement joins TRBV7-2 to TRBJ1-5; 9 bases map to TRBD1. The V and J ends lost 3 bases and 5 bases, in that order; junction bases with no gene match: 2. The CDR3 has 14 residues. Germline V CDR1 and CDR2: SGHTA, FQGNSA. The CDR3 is CASSLTGGDQPQHF. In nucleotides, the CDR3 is TGTGCCAGCAGCTTGACAGGGGGAGATCAGCCCCAGCATTTT. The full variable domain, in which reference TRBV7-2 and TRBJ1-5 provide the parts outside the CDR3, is GAGVSQSPSNKVTEKGKDVELRCDPISGHTALYWYRQSLGQGLEFLIYFQGNSAPDKSGLPSDRFSAERTGGSVSTLTIQRTQQEDSAVYLCASSLTGGDQPQHFGDGTRLSIL.